This is a list of T cell receptor beta chains from one sample in a study of shared clonotypes between healthy human individuals. The method was immunoSEQ multiplex PCR; TCRdb's version includes in-frame clones alone and lacks a portion of them. Of around 1.9 million clones listed, about 92% are singletons. The source material was naive CD8+ T cells from PBMCs. All receptors derive from a man aged 18-30 years in good health. Some clones in this sample may be carry-over from other donors' samples. The CDR3 runs from the conserved cysteine through the conserved F or W. A D gene is named only where the DNA matches it firmly. Size tells how often a clone was seen (once, few, many) or the class of an expanded clone, and some rows leave it out.

>TRBJ2-7|TRBD2|NA|TRBV19
TGTGCCAGTAGTACGGGACTAGTAGTCTACGAGCAGTACTTC
CASSTGLVVYEQYF
>TRBJ2-7|TRBD1|NA|TRBV19
TGTGCTTCCCGGGACAGGGGGCGCGAGCAGTACTTC
CASRDRGREQYF
>TRBJ2-7|NA|NA|TRBV28
TGTGCCAGCAGTTTCCGGGGCAACTACGAGCAGTACTTC
CASSFRGNYEQYF
>TRBJ2-7|TRBD2|NA|TRBV9
TGTGCCAGCAGCGTAGGGGCTAGCGGAGGGCCCTACGAGCAGTACTTC
CASSVGASGGPYEQYF
>TRBJ2-7|NA|NA|TRBV5-1
TGCGCCAGCAGCCTGGCCCACCGGGACGCAACCTACGAGCAGTACTTC
CASSLAHRDATYEQYF
>TRBJ2-5|TRBD2|NA|TRBV28
TGTGCCAGCAGTGGGGACTATGGGCAAGAGACCCAGTACTTC
CASSGDYGQETQYF
>TRBJ1-5|NA|NA|TRBV7-2
TGTGCCAGCAGCTTAGGGGGTCGTTTGCGGGGAGATCAGCCCCAGCATTTT
CASSLGGRLRGDQPQHF
>TRBJ2-2|NA|NA|TRBV2
TGTGCCAGCAGTGACCGACTAGTTTTGGTCTCGGCCGGGGAGCTGTTTTTT
CASSDRLVLVSAGELFF
>TRBJ1-1|NA|once|TRBV11-2
TGTGCCAGCAGCGACCTCCGGCGGCGGTGGAACACTGAAGCTTTCTTT
CASSDLRRRWNTEAFF
>TRBJ2-5|TRBD2|NA|TRBV5-6
TGTGCCAGCAGCTTCGGACTAGCGGGAGGGTTACAAGAGACCCAGTACTTC
CASSFGLAGGLQETQYF
>TRBJ2-1|TRBD2|NA|TRBV4-3
TGCGCCAGCAGCGATGGGACTAGCGGGATTAACAATGAGCAGTTCTTC
CASSDGTSGINNEQFF
>TRBJ2-4|NA|NA|TRBV27
TGTGCCAGCAGTTTCGGTGGCAAAAACATTCAGTACTTC
CASSFGGKNIQYF
>TRBJ2-7|TRBD2|NA|TRBV6-1
TGTGCCAGCAGTGAAGCCGTAGCGGGAGGGAGCGGGCAGTACTTC
CASSEAVAGGSGQYF
>TRBJ2-1|NA|NA|TRBV27
TGTGCCAGCAGTTTGTATGCGGACAATGAGCAGTTCTTC
CASSLYADNEQFF
>TRBJ2-5|TRBD2|NA|TRBV7-9
TGTGCCAGCAGCTTAGGACCAGCGGGAGGGGAGGAGACCCAGTACTTC
CASSLGPAGGEETQYF
>TRBJ1-1|TRBD1|NA|TRBV7-6
TGTGCCAGCAGCTTATCGGGCAGGGGGCTTGGGACTGAAGCTTTCTTT
CASSLSGRGLGTEAFF
>TRBJ1-5|NA|few|TRBV19
TGTGCCAGTAGTATAGAAGTCGGGGGCTTACGCAATCAGCCCCAGCATTTT
CASSIEVGGLRNQPQHF
>TRBJ2-4|NA|NA|TRBV13
TGTGCCAGCAGCGCCACCATCCGGGGCCTAGCCAAAAACATTCAGTACTTC
CASSATIRGLAKNIQYF
>TRBJ2-4|NA|once|TRBV6-1
TGTGCCAGCAGTGCGTGGGTCGAAACCAAGTACTTC
CASSAWVETKYF
>TRBJ2-7|NA|NA|TRBV30
TGTGCCTGGAGTGTGGTCCACGGCCCCTACGAGCAGTACTTC
CAWSVVHGPYEQYF
>TRBJ1-4|NA|NA|TRBV6-5
TGTGCCAGCAGGATCGGGCCCAATGAAAAACTGTTTTTT
CASRIGPNEKLFF
>TRBJ1-1|TRBD1|NA|TRBV19
TGTGCCAGTAGTTATGGGACAGGGGGCACTGAAGCTTTCTTT
CASSYGTGGTEAFF
>TRBJ1-5|NA|few|TRBV10-1
TGCGCCAGCAGTGAGCAACAGCCCAATCAGCCCCAGCATTTT
CASSEQQPNQPQHF
>TRBJ2-1|NA|NA|TRBV7-9
TGTGCCAGCATCCCCGGGGGTCTTCTCCCCCAGTTCTTC
CASIPGGLLPQFF
>TRBJ2-7|NA|NA|TRBV4-1
TGCGCCAGCAGCTCCGCCCCGAGTGGGAGACTCGGAGGCTACGAGCAGTACTTC
CASSSAPSGRLGGYEQYF
>TRBJ2-7|NA|NA|TRBV7-9
TGTGCCAGCAGCCCCGACGAGCAGTACTTC
CASSPDEQYF
>TRBJ2-7|TRBD1|once|TRBV9
TGTGCCAGCAGCGTTCGACAGGGTTCCTACGAGCAGTACTTC
CASSVRQGSYEQYF
>TRBJ1-2|NA|NA|TRBV7-9
TGTGCCAGCAGCTTCGGGTCGAAATATGGCTACACCTTC
CASSFGSKYGYTF
>TRBJ2-7|NA|once|TRBV9
TGTGCCAGCAGCCACCGGGACGGCTCCTACGAGCAGTACTTC
CASSHRDGSYEQYF
>TRBJ2-7|NA|NA|TRBV13
TGTGCCAGCAGCTTTGCGGAATCCTACGAGCAGTACTTC
CASSFAESYEQYF
>TRBJ1-5|NA|NA|TRBV6-1
TGTGCCAGCAGTGAAGCTCCGGGAACGCGCAATCAGCCCCAGCATTTT
CASSEAPGTRNQPQHF
>TRBJ2-7|TRBD2|NA|TRBV11-2
TGTGCCAGCAGCCCAGGAGGGCCGGGAGGCGGGTACGAGCAGTACTTC
CASSPGGPGGGYEQYF
>TRBJ2-2|NA|NA|TRBV5-1
TGCGCCAGCAGCTTAAAGTCCCCTCTTACCACCGGGGAGCTGTTTTTT
CASSLKSPLTTGELFF
>TRBJ2-7|NA|NA|TRBV7-2
TGTGCCAGCAGCTTAGAGGTTGGGAAGGACTACGAGCAGTACTTC
CASSLEVGKDYEQYF
>TRBJ1-2|NA|NA|TRBV5-5
TGTGCCAGCAGCCTGGGTATATTGGAGGGTGGCTACACCTTC
CASSLGILEGGYTF
>TRBJ2-2|NA|NA|TRBV9
TGTGCCAGCAGCTTCCGACAGGAGGGCACCGGGGAGCTGTTTTTT
CASSFRQEGTGELFF
>TRBJ2-3|NA|NA|TRBV7-9
TGTGCCAGCTCCCCCGGGCGCGCTAGCACAGATACGCAGTATTTT
CASSPGRASTDTQYF
>TRBJ1-2|TRBD1|once|TRBV28
TGTGCCAGCAGCGACAGGGGGCGAGGCTACACCTTC
CASSDRGRGYTF
>TRBJ2-2|NA|NA|TRBV5-1
TGCGCCAGCAGCTTCGGCAGATTCACCGGGGAGCTGTTTTTT
CASSFGRFTGELFF
>TRBJ2-2|NA|NA|TRBV4-1
TGCGCCAGCAGCCTCAGGTCGGGAACCGGGGAGCTGTTTTTT
CASSLRSGTGELFF
>TRBJ2-1|TRBD2|NA|TRBV7-3
TGTGCCAGCAGCTTGGCCCTAGCGGGAATCTACAATGAGCAGTTCTTC
CASSLALAGIYNEQFF
>TRBJ2-5|NA|NA|TRBV2
TGTGCCATCACCGGGCAAGAGACCCAGTACTTC
CAITGQETQYF
>TRBJ2-3|NA|NA|TRBV5-6
TGTGCCAGCAGCTCGAGACGGGATACGCAGTATTTT
CASSSRRDTQYF
>TRBJ2-2|TRBD1|NA|TRBV9
TGTGCCAGCAGCGAATCCGGGACAGGAAACACCGGGGAGCTGTTTTTT
CASSESGTGNTGELFF